The 18 T cell receptor beta chains in this list originate from one sample, sequenced in a study of blood T cell repertoires in COVID-19. Only in-frame clones appear in the TCRdb table, and some are missing; sequencing was by immunoSEQ multiplex PCR. This table has 190,000 or so clones, about 90% appearing once. The material sequenced was PBMCs or T cells enriched from blood (not recorded which). The receptors stem from a woman aged 25 to 39 who had recovered from COVID-19.

This chain uses TRBV7-9 with TRBJ1-3; no clear D. The CDR3 is 14 amino acids. V was cut by 1 base and J by 2 bases, with 6 bases left in between. CDR1 and CDR2 (germline): SEHNR, FQNEAQ (reference sequence). Written as DNA, the CDR3 is TGTGCCAGCAGCTTAGGAGGCCCTGGAAACACCATATATTTT. This codes for CASSLGGPGNTIYF. The full variable domain, its missing parts supplied by reference TRBV7-9 and TRBJ1-3, is DTGVSQNPRHKITKRGQNVTFRCDPISEHNRLYWYRQTLGQGPEFLTYFQNEAQLEKSRLLSDRFSAERPKGSFSTLEIQRTEQGDSAMYLCASSLGGPGNTIYFGEGSWLTVV.

This chain uses TRBV6-6 with TRBJ2-7, with D tentatively TRBD1 (5 bases). With 2 bases removed from V and 6 bases from J, the gap between germline ends came to 20 bases. The germline V gene encodes CDR1 MNHNY and CDR2 SVGAGI (reference sequence). The CDR3 runs to 16 residues. CDR3 sequence (DNA): TGTGCCAGCAGTTACATCAGGCCAGGGCCACTCCCCGAGCAGTACTTC. This sequence encodes CASSYIRPGPLPEQYF.

The rearrangement uses TRBV11-2 and TRBJ1-1, with a tentative D call TRBD1 (6 bases). V lost 1 base and J 3 bases, leaving 9 bases between the germline ends. The germline V gene has CDR1 SGHAT and CDR2 FQNNGV. This CDR3 is built from 14 residues. CDR3 sequence reads: CASSLASGDTEAFF. The CDR3 region has the DNA TGTGCCAGCAGCTTAGCGTCAGGGGACACTGAAGCTTTCTTT.

V gene TRBV7-2 combines with J gene TRBJ2-3; D remains ambiguous. This CDR3 region has 13 residues. V shed 1 base and J shed 3 bases, with 5 bases lying between them. The germline gives CDR1 SGHTA, CDR2 FQGNSA. In DNA, the CDR3 is TGTGCCAGCAGCTTAGATCGGACAGATACGCAGTATTTT. This sequence encodes CASSLDRTDTQYF. The full variable domain, its missing parts supplied by reference TRBV7-2 and TRBJ2-3, is GAGVSQSPSNKVTEKGKDVELRCDPISGHTALYWYRQSLGQGLEFLIYFQGNSAPDKSGLPSDRFSAERTGGSVSTLTIQRTQQEDSAVYLCASSLDRTDTQYFGPGTRLTVL.

The V call is TRBV18, the J call TRBJ2-2; 7 nucleotides agree with TRBD2. Germline loops: CDR1 KGHSH, CDR2 LQKENI. Losses at the gene ends were 4 bases for V and 7 bases for J; bases not matched to a gene: 3. This CDR3 is 13 amino acids long. The CDR3: CASSRGSGGELFF. In DNA, the CDR3 is TGTGCCAGCTCACGCGGGAGTGGCGGGGAGCTGTTTTTT.

This clone was recorded only once. The rearrangement uses TRBV19 and TRBJ2-1; 13 nucleotides line up with TRBD2. The V segment lost 4 bases and the J segment 0 bases; nucleotides outside the gene matches: 3. Germline CDR1 is LNHDA and CDR2 is SQIVND (reference sequence). The CDR3 contains 17 residues. The CDR3 loop is CASSKWTSGSSYNEQFF. Written as DNA, the CDR3 is TGTGCCAGTAGTAAGTGGACTAGCGGGAGCTCCTACAATGAGCAGTTCTTC.

J is TRBJ2-4 and V is TRBV30; D is undetermined. The CDR3 consists of 14 residues. Trimming stripped 1 base from V and 5 bases from J, with 12 bases between. Germline V CDR1 and CDR2: GTSNPN, SVGIG (reference sequence). CDR3 sequence: CAWSGSGWQNIQYF. The CDR3 region has the DNA TGTGCCTGGAGTGGTTCGGGTTGGCAAAACATTCAGTACTTC. The variable domain in full, completed from reference TRBV30 and TRBJ2-4, reads SQTIHQWPATLVQPVGSPLSLECTVEGTSNPNLYWYRQAAGRGLQLLFYSVGIGQISSEVPQNLSASRPQDRQFILSSKKLLLSDSGFYLCAWSGSGWQNIQYFGAGTRLSVL.

The chain couples TRBV11-3 to TRBJ1-2, with D uncertain. V was cut by 0 bases and J by 4 bases, with 9 bases left in between. The germline gives CDR1 SGHNT, CDR2 YENEEA. The CDR3 extends over 14 amino acids. CDR3 nucleotide sequence: TGTGCCAGCAGCTTAGATACGGAGTTCTATGGCTACACCTTC. It codes for CASSLDTEFYGYTF.

CDR3 loop: CASSLPGTELQETQYF. Written as DNA, the CDR3 is TGTGCCAGCAGCCTACCGGGAACAGAACTCCAAGAGACCCAGTACTTC. The chain recombines TRBV5-4 with TRBJ2-5; TRBD2 is a possible D gene (5 bases). Germline loops: CDR1 SGHNT, CDR2 YYREEE (reference sequence). CDR3 length: 16 residues. V was pared by 4 bases and J by 1 base, with 17 bases between.

The chain recombines TRBV30 with TRBJ2-7, with 9 bases matching TRBD2. This CDR3 spans 21 amino acids. The trim removed 2 bases at V and 1 base at J, leaving 24 bases unmatched. Germline loops: CDR1 GTSNPN, CDR2 SVGIG (reference sequence). CDR3 nucleotides: TGTGCCTGGAGTCCCCCCCAATGGTTTAGCGGGGGACTGAGGGGTTCCTACGAGCAGTACTTC. Translation gives CAWSPPQWFSGGLRGSYEQYF.

The chain is built from TRBV4-2 and TRBJ2-1; 9 nucleotides agree with TRBD2. In germline, CDR1 is LGHNA, CDR2 YNFKEQ. J lost 5 bases, V lost 0 bases, and 8 bases had no gene match. This CDR3 has 17 amino acids. The CDR3 protein is CASSQDAAGGTNNEQFF. CDR3 DNA sequence: TGTGCCAGCAGCCAAGATGCGGCGGGGGGGACCAACAATGAGCAGTTCTTC.

The chain recombines TRBV6-5 with TRBJ2-3; 9 nucleotides match TRBD1. CDR3 length equals 15 residues. The V gene's germline CDR1 is MNHEY and CDR2 SVGAGI. The ends lost 6 bases at V and 1 base at J; junction bases unmatched: 5. The CDR3 DNA sequence: TGTGCCAGCAGCGACAGGGGGACTGGCACAGATACGCAGTATTTT. Translated, it gives CASSDRGTGTDTQYF.

The V gene is TRBV6-2 or TRBV6-3, the J gene TRBJ2-7; tentatively, D is TRBD2 (5 bases). The V end was cut by 2 bases, the J end by 7 bases, with 27 bases between. Germline V lookup: CDR1 MNHEY, CDR2 SVGEGT. CDR3 length: 18 amino acids. CDR3 in amino acids: CASSYGSPSLLSTWEQYF. As DNA, the CDR3 is TGTGCCAGCAGTTACGGGTCGCCTAGCTTACTCAGTACGTGGGAGCAGTACTTC.

For the CDR3, the DNA is TGTGCCAGCAGCCATCCCCCAGCGGGGGCCCCCAATGAGCAGTTCTTC. It encodes CASSHPPAGAPNEQFF. The chain couples TRBV7-6 to TRBJ2-1, with TRBD2 identical over 8 bases. Germline assignment: CDR1 SGHVS and CDR2 FNYEAQ. Trimming at V came to 5 bases and at J to 6 bases, leaving 12 bases not matched to a gene. The CDR3 consists of 16 residues.

V usage is TRBV10-1 and J usage is TRBJ2-3, with a possible D match to TRBD2 (6 bases). This CDR3 contains 14 residues. Germline V gene lookup returns CDR1 WNHNN and CDR2 SYGVQD (reference sequence). V gave up 5 bases and J gave up 3 bases, with 12 bases separating them. The CDR3 protein is CASSLLATTDTQYF. For the CDR3, the DNA is TGCGCCAGCAGTTTGCTAGCGACGACAGATACGCAGTATTTT.

The chain recombines TRBV13 with TRBJ2-7; a weak D match, TRBD1 (6 bases). The V and J ends lost 5 bases and 0 bases respectively, with 8 bases between them. The V gene's germline CDR1 is PRHDT and CDR2 FYEKMQ (reference sequence). This CDR3 comprises 13 residues. DNA for the CDR3: TGTGCCAGCAGCCTACAGGGCTCCTACGAGCAGTACTTC. Its translation is CASSLQGSYEQYF.

This chain uses TRBV6-5 with TRBJ1-5, with 8 bases identical to TRBD1. The V segment lost 7 bases and the J segment 2 bases; nucleotides outside the gene matches: 7. The CDR3 is 15 residues long. Looked up from germline, CDR1 is MNHEY and CDR2 is SVGAGI. The CDR3 DNA follows: TGTGCCAGCACCCTTAAGGGACAGGGCAATCAGCCCCAGCATTTT. Translation: CASTLKGQGNQPQHF.

The gene calls are TRBV18 and TRBJ1-6, with 8 bases identical to TRBD1. With V trimmed by 3 bases and J by 6 bases, 1 base remained unmatched. The CDR3 is 14 amino acids. Germline CDR1 KGHSH, CDR2 LQKENI. In DNA form, the CDR3 reads TGTGCCAGCTCACCGGACAGGGTTAATTCACCCCTCCACTTT. As protein: CASSPDRVNSPLHF.